This TCR beta chain appears in the sequencing data of a study of T cells of healthy individuals. Trimming cost V 2 bases and J 6 bases, with 11 bases left between them. The CDR3 contains 14 residues. CDR1 is LNHDA and CDR2 is SQIVND in the germline V gene (reference sequence). TCRdb reprocessed the 5' RACE reads via MiXCR and lists one record per CDR3 protein. The profile shows more than 60,000 distinct CDR3 sequences, about a sixth of them singletons. This clonotype was obtained from a human donor in good health. The chain uses TRBV19 and TRBJ2-1; a possible D gene is TRBD2 (6 bases). The CDR3 DNA sequence: TGTGCCAGTAGTATATTGGACGGGGGCAATGAGCAGTTCTTC. Protein sequence: CASSILDGGNEQFF.